Below are 28 T cell receptor beta chains sequenced from a single sample in a study of shared clonotypes between healthy human individuals. Some clones are missing from TCRdb's copy, which holds only in-frame ones; the method was immunoSEQ multiplex PCR. The sample yields 950,000 to 1,100,000 clones, 78% seen once. Material for sequencing was memory CD4+ T cells from PBMCs. The subset: CD45RA-negative fraction. The receptors were sampled from a man between 18 and 29 years old in good health. Some clones in this sample may be carry-over from other donors' samples.

Of note for this clone: One base separates it from a far larger clone, so it is likely a read error. The sample has other DNA sequences that encode this CDR3 too. The chain uses TRBV30 and TRBJ1-4; D may be TRBD1 (6 bases). This CDR3 is built from 15 residues. CDR1 and CDR2 (germline): GTSNPN, SVGIG (reference sequence). V was cut by 1 base and J by 8 bases, with 17 bases left in between. CDR3 residues: CAWSEFTGRGEKLFF. The CDR3 DNA reads TGTGCCTGGAGTGAGTTCACAGGGAGGGGAGAAAAACTGTTTTTT.

The rearrangement uses TRBV30 and TRBJ2-1, with D possibly TRBD2 on 6 matching bases. With 0 bases removed from V and 9 bases from J, the gap between germline ends came to 12 bases. CDR1 and CDR2 from the germline V gene are GTSNPN and SVGIG (reference sequence). This CDR3 region has 13 residues. CDR3 amino acids: CAWSVSFGGEQFF. The CDR3 DNA follows: TGTGCCTGGAGTGTATCATTCGGGGGTGAGCAGTTCTTC.

As DNA, the CDR3 is TGTGCCAGCAGCTTAGAATCCCGGCAGGGTAGTAGAGAGACCCAGTACTTC. Encoded protein: CASSLESRQGSRETQYF. This chain connects TRBV7-9 to TRBJ2-5; tentatively, D is TRBD1 (5 bases). Germline V lookup: CDR1 SEHNR, CDR2 FQNEAQ (reference sequence). The V gene lost 1 base and the J gene lost 4 bases, with 19 bases spanning the gap. The CDR3 covers 17 residues.

This sequence joins TRBV6-5 and TRBJ2-3, with a tentative D call TRBD2 (5 bases). Germline CDR1 is MNHEY and CDR2 is SVGAGI. The CDR3 spans 15 residues. The ends were cut back, 2 bases at V and 7 bases at J, with 16 bases in the middle. In DNA form, the CDR3 reads TGTGCCAGCAGTTACGGTAGCGTGAACACGTATACGCAGTATTTT. It translates to CASSYGSVNTYTQYF.

The CDR3 DNA sequence: TGCGCCAGCAGCTCCCCACGGAGTTACGAGCAGTACTTC. This encodes CASSSPRSYEQYF. The V call is TRBV5-1, the J call TRBJ2-7; D remains ambiguous. The CDR3 covers 13 residues. Trimming removed 3 bases at V and 4 bases at J, with 11 bases between. Germline V lookup: CDR1 SGHRS, CDR2 YFSETQ.

V and J are TRBV29-1 and TRBJ2-1, with 10 bases identical to TRBD1. The germline gives CDR1 SQVTM, CDR2 ANQGSEA. The junction had 13 bases not matched to a gene; V was cut back by 8 bases and J by 6 bases. This CDR3 comprises 15 residues. CDR3 DNA: TGCAGCACAAAGCGGGGGACAGGGGTAATCAATGAGCAGTTCTTC. It is translated as CSTKRGTGVINEQFF.

This clone was seen only a few times. The chain combines TRBV4-1 with TRBJ1-2; D is possibly TRBD1 (6 bases). CDR1 is MGHRA and CDR2 is YSYEKL in the germline V gene. The CDR3 covers 18 residues. Trimming left V 5 bases short and J 3 bases short, with 25 bases between. The CDR3 region has the DNA TGCGCCAGCAGCGCAGGGGTCTCTTCCGGGACAAGGCACTATGGCTACACCTTC. It specifies CASSAGVSSGTRHYGYTF.

This clone was observed a single time. This chain's CDR3 is CASSLVSNQETQYF. The CDR3 coding sequence is TGCGCCAGCAGCTTGGTCTCGAATCAAGAGACCCAGTACTTC. The rearrangement links TRBV5-1 to TRBJ2-5; D call uncertain. The CDR3 spans 14 residues. Trimming pared 0 bases from V and 2 bases from J, leaving 8 bases between. Germline V gives CDR1 SGHRS, CDR2 YFSETQ.

This chain uses TRBV5-1 with TRBJ2-7; TRBD2 matches 8 bases. Germline CDR1 and CDR2: SGHRS and YFSETQ. The CDR3 is made up of 15 amino acids. V was pared by 4 bases and J by 8 bases, with 14 bases of the junction left unmatched. As DNA, the CDR3 is TGCGCCAGCAGCACTACTAGCGGAGCCCCTACGAAGCAGTACTTC. Translating it yields CASSTTSGAPTKQYF.

The V call is TRBV5-1, the J call TRBJ2-7, with TRBD1 matching over 10 bases. The CDR3 sequence is 14 residues long. Germline V gene lookup returns CDR1 SGHRS and CDR2 YFSETQ. The trim removed 9 bases at V and 6 bases at J, leaving 12 bases unmatched. CDR3 nucleotide sequence: TGCGCCACCTATCTGGGGGGACAGGGGTCCGAGCAGTACTTC. It codes for CATYLGGQGSEQYF.

This clone was counted only a few times. The chain recombines TRBV9 with TRBJ2-1; D possibly matches TRBD1 or TRBD2 (5 bases each). This CDR3 is 13 amino acids long. The V gene's germline CDR1 is SGDLS and CDR2 YYNGEE. V lost 0 bases to trimming and J lost 9 bases, with 10 bases between them. CDR3 nucleotide sequence: TGTGCCAGCAGCGTAGGAGGGACGGTTGAGCAGTTCTTC. Its translation is CASSVGGTVEQFF.

The sample holds one count of this clone. The same CDR3 arises from other DNA sequences in this sample as well. The genes are TRBV9 and TRBJ2-7; D not certain. In germline, CDR1 is SGDLS, CDR2 YYNGEE. This CDR3 comprises 13 residues. V was pared by 0 bases and J by 3 bases, with 7 bases between. The chain's CDR3 is CASSVDGVYEQYF. The CDR3 coding sequence is TGTGCCAGCAGCGTAGATGGGGTCTACGAGCAGTACTTC.

About this clone itself: The likely explanation is a read error, given a far larger clone one base away. V and J are TRBV29-1 and TRBJ1-1; no reliable D call. The germline V gene has CDR1 SQVTM and CDR2 ANQGSEA. The CDR3 contains 12 residues. The CDR3 DNA reads as TGCAGCGTCACACTTCAGGCCACTGAAGCTCTCTTT. Translation: CSVTLQATEALF.

V and J are TRBV7-3 and TRBJ2-7; tentatively, D is TRBD2 (6 bases). Trimming cost V 1 base and J 2 bases, with 18 bases left between them. CDR3 length: 17 amino acids. From germline, CDR1 is SGHTA and CDR2 FQGTGA. The CDR3 DNA reads TGTGCCAGCAGCTTAAACCCTCCCTCTAGCGTTCCCTACGAGCAGTACTTC. Translated, it gives CASSLNPPSSVPYEQYF. The complete variable domain, with remaining parts taken from reference TRBV7-3 and TRBJ2-7, reads GAGVSQTPSNKVTEKGKYVELRCDPISGHTALYWYRQSLGQGPEFLIYFQGTGAADDSGLPNDRFFAVRPEGSVSTLKIQRTERGDSAVYLCASSLNPPSSVPYEQYFGPGTRLTVT.

This clone came up once. This rearrangement joins TRBV14 to TRBJ2-7; tentatively, D is TRBD2 (5 bases). Germline values: CDR1 SGHDN, CDR2 FVKESK. Trimming took off 4 bases at V and 2 bases at J, with 12 bases between the two ends. The CDR3 has 14 amino acids. CDR3 amino acids: CASSPSRVTYEQYF. CDR3 sequence (DNA): TGTGCCAGCAGCCCTTCGAGGGTCACCTACGAGCAGTACTTC.

The chain employs TRBV6-5 and TRBJ2-2; 10 bases agree with TRBD1. From germline, CDR1 is MNHEY and CDR2 SVGAGI. This CDR3 contains 14 residues. V lost 2 bases and J lost 10; bases outside the gene matches: 4. CDR3 bases: TGTGCCAGCAGTTACGGGACAGGGGCCCCGGAGCTGTTTTTT. The encoded protein is CASSYGTGAPELFF.

The V and J genes are TRBV4-2 and TRBJ1-5, with a tentative D call TRBD1 (5 bases). The V end was cut by 0 bases, the J end by 1 base, with 7 bases between. The CDR3 loop spans 15 amino acids. Germline CDR1 is LGHNA and CDR2 is YNFKEQ. The CDR3 loop is CASSQEGGSNQPQHF. The CDR3 DNA reads TGTGCCAGCAGCCAAGAGGGGGGAAGCAATCAGCCCCAGCATTTT.

The chain employs TRBV7-2 and TRBJ2-7; D is ambiguous. The CDR3 runs 15 residues. Trimming left V 1 base short and J 3 bases short, with 13 bases between. Per germline, CDR1 SGHTA and CDR2 FQGNSA. The CDR3 reads CASSLGALPNYEQYF. In DNA form, the CDR3 reads TGTGCCAGCAGCTTAGGCGCCTTACCCAACTACGAGCAGTACTTC. Full variable domain (remainder filled in from reference TRBV7-2 and TRBJ2-7): GAGVSQSPSNKVTEKGKDVELRCDPISGHTALYWYRQSLGQGLEFLIYFQGNSAPDKSGLPSDRFSAERTGGSVSTLTIQRTQQEDSAVYLCASSLGALPNYEQYFGPGTRLTVT.

The V gene is TRBV7-2, the J gene TRBJ1-1; possibly TRBD1 for D (6 bases). Germline loops: CDR1 SGHTA, CDR2 FQGNSA. This CDR3 has 16 residues. The V end was cut by 2 bases, the J end by 0 bases, with 13 bases between. CDR3 residues: CASSLQGLPMNTEAFF. In nucleotides, the CDR3 is TGTGCCAGCAGCTTACAGGGGCTGCCAATGAACACTGAAGCTTTCTTT.

The chain recombines TRBV30 with TRBJ1-2; 7 nucleotides line up with TRBD1. This CDR3 comprises 13 residues. CDR1 is GTSNPN, CDR2 SVGIG, per germline (reference sequence). After removal of 1 base from V and 4 bases from J, the junction contained 3 bases not matched to a gene. The CDR3 reads CAWSAWDSYGYTF. CDR3 in DNA: TGTGCCTGGAGTGCCTGGGACAGCTATGGCTACACCTTC.

V gene TRBV5-6 combines with J gene TRBJ1-3; a weak D match, TRBD1 (5 bases). V was cut by 4 bases and J by 4 bases, with 18 bases left in between. CDR3 length: 16 amino acids. Germline CDR1 and CDR2: SGHDT and YYEEEE. CDR3 protein: CASSRDLPSRGNTIYF. For the CDR3, the DNA is TGTGCCAGCAGCCGGGACTTACCCTCTCGGGGAAACACCATATATTTT.

The chain joins TRBV7-2 to TRBJ2-5; 8 bases align to TRBD2. Germline lookup yields CDR1 SGHTA and CDR2 FQGNSA. With V trimmed by 3 bases and J by 1 base, 4 bases remained unmatched. The CDR3 is 15 amino acids. CDR3: CASSFSGASQETQYF. DNA of the CDR3: TGTGCCAGCAGCTTTAGCGGGGCCTCCCAAGAGACCCAGTACTTC.

The CDR3 loop is CASSAGRSNTGELFF. In nucleotides, the CDR3 is TGTGCCAGCAGCGCAGGACGATCGAACACCGGGGAGCTGTTTTTT. This chain links TRBV9 with TRBJ2-2; D unresolved. Deletions cut 3 bases from V and 0 bases from J, with 9 bases between. CDR1 is SGDLS and CDR2 is YYNGEE in the germline V gene. The CDR3 loop spans 15 amino acids.

The J gene is TRBJ2-1, the V gene TRBV4-2; D is uncertain. The V gene lost 4 bases and the J gene lost 6 bases, with 10 bases spanning the gap. CDR1 LGHNA and CDR2 YNFKEQ come from the germline V gene. The CDR3 consists of 13 residues. The DNA for the CDR3 is TGTGCCAGCAGCCTGGGCGGTGCCAATGAGCAGTTCTTC. This sequence encodes CASSLGGANEQFF.

The V and J genes are TRBV7-8 and TRBJ1-2; 8 nucleotides match TRBD1. Germline V gene sequence: CDR1 SGHVS, CDR2 FQNEAQ. Trimming took 2 bases from V and 7 from J; bases not matched to a gene: 15. This CDR3 comprises 17 residues. The chain's CDR3 is CASSLSYTGQGLGGYTF. CDR3 nucleotides: TGTGCCAGCAGCTTATCGTATACAGGACAGGGCTTAGGTGGCTACACCTTC.

This sequence joins TRBV29-1 and TRBJ1-1, with TRBD1 as a possible D gene (6 bases). Trimming removed 6 bases at V and 2 bases at J, with 13 bases between. Looked up from germline, CDR1 is SQVTM and CDR2 is ANQGSEA. This CDR3 comprises 13 residues. CDR3 loop: CSVRTDLNTEAFF. The DNA for the CDR3 is TGCAGCGTGAGGACAGATCTTAACACTGAAGCTTTCTTT.

Only a few counts were recorded for this clone. DNA of the CDR3: TGTGCCAGCAGCTTGGCCCAACAGGGACTAGCGGGAGCCAATGAGCAGTTCTTC. Its translation is CASSLAQQGLAGANEQFF. The chain carries TRBV5-6 and TRBJ2-1, with 14 positions matching TRBD2. The CDR3 runs to 18 residues. Germline CDR1 SGHDT, CDR2 YYEEEE. The ends lost 0 bases at V and 6 bases at J; junction bases unmatched: 8.

On this clone: This sample also contains other DNA sequences that code for the same CDR3. This sequence joins TRBV28 and TRBJ1-2; D is possibly TRBD1 (5 bases). The ends were cut back, 4 bases at V and 0 bases at J, with 12 bases in the middle. The CDR3 consists of 15 residues. Germline CDR1 MDHEN, CDR2 SYDVKM. Written as DNA, the CDR3 is TGTGCCAGCAGTTCCCGACGGGGGGCTAACTATGGCTACACCTTC. Its translation is CASSSRRGANYGYTF.